Sequencing of this TCR beta chain was carried out in a study of prognosis after radiotherapy for stage I lung cancer listed by TCRdb under 2021. Background for the entire study: Between early 2018 and early 2019, 20 or so stage I NSCLC patients were enrolled in Nanjing, China. Newly diagnosed primary stage I lung tumors were present in fourteen patients, and oligometastatic NSCLC after surgical resection of the primary tumor was present in a handful of patients. All patients were considered medically inoperable, owing to comorbidities in 11 to 13 and refusal of surgery in about seven. The cohort was made up of 10 to 15 men and a handful of women, with a median age of nearly 75 years and an age range of about 53 to 95 years. Roughly 12 patients had adenocarcinoma and about seven had squamous cell carcinoma as the tumor histology. Using image-guided IMRT or VMAT, SBRT was delivered in 3 to 5 fractions at a biologically effective dose of at least 100 Gy. No patient received concurrent therapy alongside SBRT. About 20% of the 19 patients developed distant metastases after SBRT, at a median of around seven months; the other 15 showed no significant progression. The study profiled peripheral blood TCR beta repertoires from stage I NSCLC patients before and after stereotactic body radiotherapy and related them to distant failure. For each of the approximately 19 patients, one blood sample was taken before SBRT and one after, so the study sequenced about 40 samples in total.

Summary of the overall study and its limitations: Post-SBRT Shannon entropy and its change from baseline were lower in patients who developed distant metastases; baseline Shannon entropy was not associated with metastases. None of the reported P values were adjusted for multiple comparisons. Limitations of the study included a small cohort and short follow-up, and the study findings need independent validation. After SBRT, the number of unique TCR clones decreased (median about 9,900 before versus 6,000 to 7,000 after; Wilcoxon paired P=0.011). Whether the expanded TCR clones were tumor-specific was not determined. TRBV and TRBJ usage frequencies reportedly varied with metastasis status, involving two V genes at baseline and roughly 9 V and two J genes after SBRT.

The cysteine opens and the phenylalanine closes a CDR3 of 16 amino acids. Only the CDR3 DNA stays, 48 bases, in frame from base 1. The germline V gene gives CDR1 as MNHGY and CDR2 as SVAAGI. Two rounds of multiplex PCR were performed to amplify the TCR beta CDR3 region from genomic DNA. In the first PCR round, primers specific to each TRBV and TRBJ gene were used, and the primer sequences were filed in Chinese patent CN105087789A. Universal primers were used in the second round of PCR. The Roche High Pure PCR Template Preparation Kit was used to extract genomic DNA from frozen PBMCs. An Illumina HiSeq 3000 was used to sequence the libraries paired-end with 151 bp reads. Turning to the authors' computational methods: CutAdapt was used to remove raw reads lacking the multiplex PCR primer sequences. High-quality paired reads were merged into contigs with PEAR. TRB V, D and J gene segments were assigned to each contig with MiXCR by alignment to reference sequences. CDR3 sequences were clustered by base quality and sequence similarity to remove sequencing errors. Shannon entropy normalized by the natural log of productive TCR sequence number was used as the measure of diversity. To get clonality, Shannon entropy was divided by the natural log of the number of unique clonotypes, and that result was subtracted from one. The Youden index of ROC curves was used to select progression-free survival cut-offs for repertoire metrics, and analyses were performed in R 3.5.3. TCRdb reworked the public reads: Q25 trimming with fastp, MiXCR clone assembly, productive beta chains retained. Entries are consolidated by CDR3 protein sequence, retaining the most common genes and DNA. The V and J calls come from TCRdb's annotation, not from the publication. For this sample the table gives some 60,000 distinct CDR3 sequences, of which more than 25% were detected only once. Of the sample, more than 6.5% falls within the top ten clones.

To note about this clonotype: The clone's antigen remains unknown. This is likely an artifact of a read error, given a far larger clone one base away.

No patient had a history of other malignancies or prior chemotherapy or radiotherapy, and all had node-negative disease on CT and PET/CT. Six milliliters of peripheral venous blood were drawn into EDTA tubes at each of two time points. PBMCs were isolated by Ficoll-Paque Plus density-gradient centrifugation. Right after collection, samples were placed at -80 degrees C and kept there until analysis. Recombination linked TRBV6-9 to TRBJ1-6, with no confidently assigned D gene. This TCR derives from a donor at least 50 years old with non-small cell lung cancer. The sample in question was PBMCs, obtained before or after stereotactic body radiation therapy (not recorded which). The sequenced DNA is TGTGCCAGCAGTTATGCCAGAAGCCCTACAAATTCACCCCTCAACTTT. Translated, this gives CASSYARSPTNSPLNF.